A selection of T cell receptor beta chains follows, all from one sample in a study of graft-versus-host responses after intestinal transplantation. Only in-frame clones appear in the TCRdb table, and some are missing; sequencing was by immunoSEQ multiplex PCR. The table lists tens of thousands of clones, approximately 89% of them singletons, with roughly 2.7% in the top ten. This specimen was PBMCs, taken 118 days after intestinal transplantation. These receptor sequences come from a human patient who received an intestinal transplant, so some T cells may come from the graft donor. The CDR3 runs from the conserved cysteine through the conserved F or W. A D gene is named only where the DNA matches it firmly. Rows give clone size only sometimes, using once, few, many, or a class for an expanded clone.

clone_size	v_call	j_call	d_call	cdr3_aa	cdr3_nt
.	TRBV27	TRBJ2-2	.	CASSLRGGELFF	TGTGCCAGCAGTTTACGGGGGGGGGAGCTGTTTTTT
.	TRBV27	TRBJ2-1	.	CASSNDAANEQFF	TGTGCCAGCAGTAACGATGCGGCCAATGAGCAGTTCTTC
.	TRBV29-1	TRBJ2-7	.	CSVGLDTYEQYF	TGCAGCGTTGGCCTGGACACCTACGAGCAGTACTTC
.	TRBV7-9	TRBJ2-5	.	CASSFLPGPQQETQYF	TGTGCCAGCAGCTTCCTCCCGGGACCCCAGCAAGAGACCCAGTACTTC
.	TRBV7-9	TRBJ2-1	.	CASSLAQGSYNEQFF	TGTGCCAGCAGCTTAGCCCAGGGCTCCTACAATGAGCAGTTCTTC
once	TRBV21-1	TRBJ1-4	.	CASSKGLGATNEKLFF	TGTGCCAGCAGCAAAGGGTTAGGAGCAACTAATGAAAAACTGTTTTTT
.	TRBV19	TRBJ2-1	.	CASSTSLDEQFF	TGTGCCAGTAGTACTTCCCTAGATGAGCAGTTCTTC
.	TRBV28	TRBJ1-2	TRBD1	CASSLVVRDRPYGYTF	TGTGCCAGCAGTTTAGTGGTGCGGGACAGGCCCTATGGCTACACCTTC
once	TRBV2	TRBJ2-2	.	CASSSARPGGELFF	TGTGCCAGCAGTTCCGCCCGACCGGGCGGGGAGCTGTTTTTT
.	TRBV6-5	TRBJ1-2	.	CASSYSEGHGYTF	TGTGCCAGCAGTTACTCGGAGGGCCACGGCTACACCTTC
once	TRBV19	TRBJ1-1	.	CASRLGRTTEAFF	TGTGCCAGTAGACTGGGGCGGACAACTGAAGCTTTCTTT
.	TRBV4-1	TRBJ1-1	.	CASSPWTVNTEAFF	TGCGCCAGCAGCCCATGGACAGTGAACACTGAAGCTTTCTTT
.	TRBV27	TRBJ2-2	TRBD2	CASSLSSIAGAPGELFF	TGTGCCAGCAGTTTATCCTCTATAGCGGGGGCTCCAGGGGAGCTGTTTTTT
.	TRBV21-1	TRBJ2-1	.	CASSKELAGGNNEQFF	TGTGCCAGCAGCAAGGAACTAGCGGGGGGGAACAATGAGCAGTTCTTC
.	TRBV25-1	TRBJ1-1	.	CASSRAGVKTEAFF	TGTGCCAGCAGTCGGGCAGGGGTGAAAACTGAAGCTTTCTTT
.	TRBV9	TRBJ2-1	.	CASSVQGTYNEQFF	TGTGCCAGCAGCGTCCAGGGAACCTACAATGAGCAGTTCTTC
.	TRBV6-1	TRBJ1-1	.	CASTGGPYTEAFF	TGTGCCAGCACGGGGGGACCCTACACTGAAGCTTTCTTT
.	TRBV5-1	TRBJ2-7	TRBD1	CASDRGQGVGEQYF	TGCGCCAGCGACAGGGGACAGGGGGTGGGAGAGCAGTACTTC
.	TRBV13	TRBJ1-1	.	CASSSSTGFPVNTEAFF	TGTGCCAGCAGCTCGAGCACGGGGTTCCCTGTGAACACTGAAGCTTTCTTT
.	TRBV27	TRBJ1-1	.	CASSLYGMNTEAFF	TGTGCCAGCAGTTTATATGGAATGAACACTGAAGCTTTCTTT
.	TRBV12-5	TRBJ2-5	TRBD1	CASGSGQGGETQYF	TGTGCTAGTGGTTCCGGACAGGGTGGGGAGACCCAGTACTTC
.	TRBV11-3	TRBJ2-1	TRBD2	CASSLGTSGYNEQFF	TGTGCCAGCAGTCTAGGGACTAGCGGATACAATGAGCAGTTCTTC
.	TRBV2	TRBJ2-7	.	CASSPRDVHSYEQYF	TGTGCCAGCAGTCCCCGGGACGTCCACTCCTACGAGCAGTACTTC
once	TRBV7-9	TRBJ1-3	.	CASSLAPTGARDTIYF	TGTGCCAGCAGCTTAGCGCCAACGGGGGCGAGGGACACCATATATTTT
.	TRBV28	TRBJ2-3	.	CASTDPGTDTQYF	TGTGCCAGCACTGATCCAGGCACAGATACGCAGTATTTT
.	TRBV7-9	TRBJ1-1	.	CASSSNGWGGDTEAFF	TGTGCCAGCAGTTCTAACGGCTGGGGAGGCGACACTGAAGCTTTCTTT
.	TRBV28	TRBJ1-5	TRBD1	CASSYRGRDQPQHF	TGTGCCAGCAGTTACAGGGGGCGCGATCAGCCCCAGCATTTT
.	TRBV5-1	TRBJ2-5	TRBD2	CASSLTGGETQYF	TGCGCCAGCAGCTTGACGGGAGGGGAGACCCAGTACTTC
few	TRBV19	TRBJ1-2	.	CASSIPGPGAGGYTF	TGTGCCAGTAGTATCCCGGGACCCGGGGCGGGAGGCTACACCTTC
.	TRBV7-9	TRBJ1-6	TRBD1	CASSSRQGGSYNSPLHF	TGTGCCAGCAGCTCGAGACAGGGAGGCTCCTATAATTCACCCCTCCACTTT
once	TRBV6-6	TRBJ2-1	.	CASSYSGSRSHNEQFF	TGTGCCAGCAGTTACTCGGGTAGCAGGAGTCACAATGAGCAGTTCTTC
.	TRBV19	TRBJ1-3	.	CASSPRRKAGNTIYF	TGTGCCAGTAGCCCCAGGAGGAAGGCTGGAAACACCATATATTTT